This is a list of T cell receptor beta chains from one sample in a study of human T cells and chemical hapten exposure. TCRdb redid the calling of the RACE reads with MiXCR, one entry per CDR3 protein. In the table there are roughly 200,000 distinct CDR3 sequences, approximately 20% of which are singletons. Sequences were derived from whole blood, sampled in connection with sensitization to the hapten diphenylcyclopropenone (DPC). The receptors originated from a woman aged 45-65 years with alopecia areata. Some clones in this sample may be carry-over from other donors' samples. Each CDR3 is given with its conserved first and last residue. The order of the fields is J gene, clone size, D gene, CDR3 length, V gene, CDR3 protein, CDR3 DNA. A D gene is named only where the DNA matches it firmly. The size entry is marked missing in some rows and otherwise reads once, few, many or a size class.

>TRBJ2-1|-|-|14|TRBV7-2
CASSPQVKGREQFF
TGTGCCAGCAGTCCCCAGGTCAAGGGGCGGGAGCAGTTCTTC
>TRBJ2-7|-|-|13|TRBV24-1
CATSDPQSYEQYF
TGTGCCACCAGTGATCCCCAATCCTACGAGCAGTACTTC
>TRBJ2-3|-|TRBD2|18|TRBV6-1
CASSEVGLAGSGTDTQYF
TGTGCCAGCAGTGAAGTCGGACTAGCGGGTAGCGGCACAGATACGCAGTATTTT
>TRBJ2-5|few|-|13|TRBV9
CASSVGTEETQYF
TGTGCCAGCAGCGTAGGGACGGAAGAGACCCAGTACTTC
>TRBJ1-1|-|-|16|TRBV2
CASRGPQGGIRAEAFF
TGTGCCAGCAGAGGACCACAGGGCGGGATTCGGGCTGAAGCTTTCTTT
>TRBJ2-1|few|TRBD2|15|TRBV24-1
CATSESGRGYNEQFF
TGTGCCACCAGTGAGAGCGGGAGAGGGTACAATGAGCAGTTCTTC
>TRBJ2-2|few|-|17|TRBV6-2/TRBV6-3
CASSYSIGFGGTGELFF
TGTGCCAGCAGTTACTCGATAGGCTTTGGCGGAACCGGGGAGCTGTTTTTT
>TRBJ2-5|-|-|15|TRBV5-1
CASSFGGWNQETQYF
TGCGCCAGCAGCTTTGGGGGATGGAACCAAGAGACCCAGTACTTC
>TRBJ2-2|-|-|12|TRBV6-2/TRBV6-3
CASSSSGGELFF
TGTGCCAGCAGTTCATCAGGCGGGGAGCTGTTTTTT
>TRBJ2-7|many|TRBD1|12|TRBV29-1
CSARPGGDEQYF
TGCAGCGCCCGCCCAGGGGGCGACGAGCAGTACTTC
>TRBJ1-1|-|-|14|TRBV7-9
CASSSTRGHTEAFF
TGTGCCAGCAGCTCTACCAGGGGACACACTGAAGCTTTCTTT
>TRBJ2-3|few|TRBD2|15|TRBV7-3
CASSPTSGNTDTQYF
TGTGCCAGCAGCCCGACTAGCGGAAACACAGATACGCAGTATTTT
>TRBJ2-7|few|-|14|TRBV23-1
CASSQPGLSYEQYF
TGCGCCAGCAGTCAACCCGGACTGTCTTACGAGCAGTACTTC
>TRBJ1-1|few|-|11|TRBV6-2/TRBV6-3
CASMSYTEAFF
TGTGCCAGCATGAGTTACACTGAAGCTTTCTTT
>TRBJ1-1|-|-|13|TRBV5-1
CASKNQVNTEAFF
TGCGCCAGCAAGAATCAGGTGAACACTGAAGCTTTCTTT
>TRBJ2-3|-|TRBD2|19|TRBV6-5
CASSYRPTLSGTSTDTQYF
TGTGCCAGCAGTTACCGTCCTACCCTTAGCGGGACTAGCACAGATACGCAGTATTTT
>TRBJ1-2|few|-|14|TRBV7-9
CASSFPDVNYGYTF
TGTGCCAGCAGCTTCCCGGACGTGAACTATGGCTACACCTTC
>TRBJ2-7|-|-|16|TRBV5-5
CASSLDLSLRTYEQYF
TGTGCCAGCAGCTTGGACCTTAGCCTCCGAACCTACGAGCAGTACTTC
>TRBJ2-3|-|-|16|TRBV7-2
CASSPHILGGADTQYF
TGTGCCAGCAGTCCCCATATATTGGGGGGGGCTGATACGCAGTATTTT
>TRBJ2-6|few|-|13|TRBV25-1
CASTSSGANVLTF
TGTGCCAGCACCAGCTCTGGGGCCAACGTCCTGACTTTC
>TRBJ1-2|-|-|14|TRBV6-5
CASRQQGIVRGYTF
TGTGCCAGCAGACAACAGGGAATAGTTCGTGGCTACACCTTC
>TRBJ1-4|-|TRBD1|15|TRBV5-5
CASSWTGTQDEKLFF
TGTGCCAGCAGCTGGACAGGGACCCAAGATGAAAAACTGTTTTTT
>TRBJ2-2|few|-|13|TRBV20-1
CSARVAPSSELFF
TGCAGTGCTAGAGTCGCCCCCTCATCTGAGCTGTTTTTT
>TRBJ2-1|-|TRBD2|17|TRBV28
CASSLWTSGMDYNEQFF
TGTGCCAGCAGCCTCTGGACTAGCGGGATGGATTACAATGAGCAGTTCTTC
>TRBJ2-7|-|-|12|TRBV2
CASSDLGYEQYF
TGTGCCAGCAGTGACTTGGGGTACGAGCAGTACTTC
>TRBJ1-2|-|-|12|TRBV7-9
CASSLGGGNYTF
TGTGCCAGCAGCTTAGGAGGCGGTAACTACACCTTC
>TRBJ1-1|-|-|15|TRBV7-2
CASSFGHLMNTEAFF
TGTGCCAGCAGCTTCGGCCACTTAATGAACACTGAAGCTTTCTTT
>TRBJ1-1|few|-|15|TRBV2
CATRVSPSRDTEAFF
TGTGCCACTAGGGTCTCCCCAAGTCGGGACACTGAAGCTTTCTTT
>TRBJ2-7|few|TRBD2|15|TRBV10-3
CAITEGLAGAYEQYF
TGTGCCATCACCGAAGGACTAGCGGGGGCATACGAGCAGTACTTC
>TRBJ2-3|few|-|13|TRBV20-1
CSASRAPTDTQYF
TGCAGTGCTAGCAGAGCACCCACAGATACGCAGTATTTT
>TRBJ2-3|-|-|14|TRBV7-2
CASSLGLGMDTQYF
TGTGCCAGCAGCTTAGGACTAGGAATGGATACGCAGTATTTT
>TRBJ2-1|few|TRBD2|13|TRBV20-1
CSASRREGLPQFF
TGCAGTGCTAGTAGGCGGGAGGGCCTCCCTCAGTTCTTC
>TRBJ2-3|-|-|16|TRBV7-9
CASSLGMGGRTDTQYF
TGTGCCAGCAGCTTAGGGATGGGCGGACGCACAGATACGCAGTATTTT
>TRBJ1-1|few|-|13|TRBV29-1
CSVDVSGHTEAFF
TGCAGCGTTGATGTCTCGGGGCACACTGAAGCTTTCTTT
>TRBJ2-5|few|-|13|TRBV10-1
CASCRDQGETQYF
TGCGCCAGCTGTCGGGATCAGGGGGAGACCCAGTACTTC
>TRBJ2-5|many|TRBD1|15|TRBV10-3
CAISDGQGAAETQYF
TGTGCCATCAGTGATGGACAGGGAGCAGCAGAGACCCAGTACTTC
>TRBJ2-3|-|-|17|TRBV12-3/TRBV12-4
CASSLNLGRLGTDTQYF
TGTGCCAGCAGTTTAAATTTGGGGCGGTTAGGCACAGATACGCAGTATTTT
>TRBJ2-2|-|-|15|TRBV5-1
CASSFAPPNTGELFF
TGCGCCAGCAGCTTCGCGCCTCCCAACACCGGGGAGCTGTTTTTT
>TRBJ1-3|few|TRBD1|16|TRBV5-6
CASRRQGGYSGNTIYF
TGTGCCAGCAGAAGACAGGGGGGGTACTCTGGAAACACCATATATTTT
>TRBJ1-2|few|-|10|TRBV6-6
CASRYQGYTF
TGTGCCAGCAGGTACCAAGGCTACACCTTC
>TRBJ2-1|-|-|12|TRBV7-9
CASSRGRNEQFF
TGTGCCAGCAGCAGGGGACGAAATGAGCAGTTCTTC
>TRBJ2-7|-|TRBD2|14|TRBV6-2/TRBV6-3
CATHRAGGRYEQYF
TGTGCCACCCATCGAGCGGGAGGGCGATACGAGCAGTACTTC
>TRBJ1-2|-|-|13|TRBV18
CASSPGVSFGYTF
TGTGCCAGCTCACCAGGAGTGTCTTTCGGCTACACCTTC
>TRBJ2-7|-|TRBD2|14|TRBV10-3
CAISTSGPSYEQYF
TGTGCCATCAGTACTAGCGGACCATCCTACGAGCAGTACTTC
>TRBJ2-1|-|-|13|TRBV7-6
CASSLILNNEQFF
TGTGCCAGCAGCTTAATTTTGAACAATGAGCAGTTCTTC
>TRBJ2-4|-|-|13|TRBV10-2
CASSELQGNIQYF
TGCGCCAGCAGTGAATTGCAGGGCAACATTCAGTACTTC
>TRBJ2-3|-|TRBD2|17|TRBV29-1
CSVVKFRVAGLSDTQYF
TGCAGCGTTGTGAAATTTCGGGTAGCGGGCCTGTCGGATACGCAGTATTTT
>TRBJ2-7|few|-|13|TRBV12-3/TRBV12-4
CASRLPGSDEQYF
TGTGCCAGCAGGCTCCCGGGGTCCGACGAGCAGTACTTC
>TRBJ2-7|-|-|12|TRBV6-6
CASRLNAVVASF
TGTGCCAGCAGACTTAATGCAGTAGTAGCGAGTTTC
>TRBJ2-7|few|TRBD2|15|TRBV4-1
CASSSGLAGGYSQYF
TGCGCCAGCAGCTCGGGACTAGCGGGAGGCTATTCGCAGTACTTC
>TRBJ1-4|-|TRBD1|15|TRBV3-1
CASSQQQGAREKLFF
TGTGCCAGCAGCCAACAACAGGGGGCAAGGGAAAAACTGTTTTTT
>TRBJ1-1|-|-|11|TRBV6-4
CADHRDGEAFF
TGTGCCGACCACAGGGATGGGGAAGCTTTCTTT
>TRBJ1-6|-|-|13|TRBV5-6
CASSLPVASPLHF
TGTGCCAGCAGCTTGCCTGTAGCTTCACCCCTCCACTTT
>TRBJ1-4|-|-|18|TRBV5-1
CASSLGAWADSANEKLFF
TGCGCCAGCAGCTTGGGGGCCTGGGCGGACTCAGCTAATGAAAAACTGTTTTTT
>TRBJ2-3|few|-|14|TRBV5-4
CASSEDYYTDTQYF
TGTGCCAGCAGCGAGGACTATTACACAGATACGCAGTATTTT
>TRBJ2-5|few|-|13|TRBV29-1
CSVWIGGIETQYF
TGCAGCGTGTGGATCGGGGGAATAGAGACCCAGTACTTC
>TRBJ2-7|-|-|15|TRBV5-1
CANSLAQGHIYEQYF
TGCGCCAACAGCTTAGCCCAGGGCCATATCTACGAGCAGTACTTC
>TRBJ1-5|-|-|13|TRBV7-2
CASSLDPSQPQHF
TGTGCCAGCAGCTTAGATCCCTCGCAGCCCCAGCATTTT
>TRBJ1-5|many|-|13|TRBV20-1
CSARSYQNQPQHF
TGCAGTGCTAGATCATATCAGAATCAGCCCCAGCATTTT